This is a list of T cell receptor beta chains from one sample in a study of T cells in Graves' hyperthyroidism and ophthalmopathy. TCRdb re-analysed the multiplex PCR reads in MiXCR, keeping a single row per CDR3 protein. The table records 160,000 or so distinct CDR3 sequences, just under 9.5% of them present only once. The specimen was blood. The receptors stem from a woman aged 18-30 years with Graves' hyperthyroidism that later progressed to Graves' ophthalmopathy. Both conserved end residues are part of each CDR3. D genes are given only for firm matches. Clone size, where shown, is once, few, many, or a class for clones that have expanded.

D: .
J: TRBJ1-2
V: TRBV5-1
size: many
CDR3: CASSLVQTRLGYGYTF
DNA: TGCGCCAGCAGCTTGGTTCAGACGCGCCTAGGCTATGGCTACACCTTC

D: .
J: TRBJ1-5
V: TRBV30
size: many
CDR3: CAWTLGGGSNQPQHF
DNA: TGTGCCTGGACCCTGGGTGGGGGAAGTAATCAGCCCCAGCATTTT

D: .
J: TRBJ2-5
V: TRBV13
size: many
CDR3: CASSFGGEQETQYF
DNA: TGTGCCAGCAGCTTTGGCGGGGAACAAGAGACCCAGTACTTC

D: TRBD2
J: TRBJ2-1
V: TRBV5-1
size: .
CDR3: CASSGGGRGYNEQFF
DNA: TGCGCCAGCAGCGGGGGCGGGAGGGGTTACAATGAGCAGTTCTTC

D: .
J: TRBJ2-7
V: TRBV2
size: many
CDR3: CASSVDEAYEQYF
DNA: TGTGCCAGCAGTGTGGACGAAGCCTACGAGCAGTACTTC

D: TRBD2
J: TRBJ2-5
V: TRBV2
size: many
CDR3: CASSEGSGGYEETQYF
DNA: TGTGCCAGCAGTGAGGGTAGCGGGGGCTACGAAGAGACCCAGTACTTC

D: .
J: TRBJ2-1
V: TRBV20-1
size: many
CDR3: CSARDLGHEQFF
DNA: TGCAGTGCTAGAGATCTAGGGCATGAGCAGTTCTTC

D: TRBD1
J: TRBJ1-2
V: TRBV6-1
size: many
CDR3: CASSLGTGGAGNGYTF
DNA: TGTGCCAGCAGTTTGGGGACAGGGGGCGCAGGGAATGGCTACACCTTC

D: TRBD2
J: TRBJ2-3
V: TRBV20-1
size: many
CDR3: CSARVGTSITDTQYF
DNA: TGCAGTGCTAGAGTTGGGACTAGCATCACAGATACGCAGTATTTT

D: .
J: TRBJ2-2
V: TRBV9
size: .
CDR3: CASSVGDGLENTGELFF
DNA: TGTGCCAGCAGCGTAGGGGATGGGTTGGAGAACACCGGGGAGCTGTTTTTT

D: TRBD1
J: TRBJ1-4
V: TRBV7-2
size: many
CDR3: CASSGGQGPNEKLFF
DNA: TGTGCCAGCAGCGGGGGACAGGGACCTAATGAAAAACTGTTTTTT

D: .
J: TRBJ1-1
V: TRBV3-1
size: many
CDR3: CASSQALQGTAEAFF
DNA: TGTGCCAGCAGCCAAGCCCTACAGGGAACTGCTGAAGCTTTCTTT

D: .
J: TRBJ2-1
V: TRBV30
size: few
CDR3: CAWSVGLNEQFF
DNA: TGTGCCTGGAGTGTAGGGCTGAATGAGCAGTTCTTC

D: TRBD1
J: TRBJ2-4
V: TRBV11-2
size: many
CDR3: CASSQGVGAKNIQYF
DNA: TGTGCCAGCAGCCAGGGGGTGGGAGCCAAAAACATTCAGTACTTC

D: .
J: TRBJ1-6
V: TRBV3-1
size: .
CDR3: CASSQDLVAVISPPHF
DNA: TGTGCCAGCAGCCAAGATCTTGTGGCAGTAATTTCACCCCCCCACTTT

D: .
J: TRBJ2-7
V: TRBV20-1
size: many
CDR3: CSARDERRSSYEQYF
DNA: TGCAGTGCTAGAGATGAGCGCAGGAGCTCCTACGAGCAGTACTTC

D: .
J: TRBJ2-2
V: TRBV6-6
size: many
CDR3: CASSYPSMGPITGELFF
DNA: TGTGCCAGCAGTTACCCGTCCATGGGGCCGATCACCGGGGAGCTGTTTTTT

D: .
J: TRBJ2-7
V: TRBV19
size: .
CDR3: CASSIGPDGYEQYF
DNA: TGTGCCAGTAGTATAGGTCCCGACGGCTACGAGCAGTACTTC

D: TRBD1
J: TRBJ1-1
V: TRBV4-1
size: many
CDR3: CASSQEDWTGPTEAFF
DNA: TGCGCCAGCAGCCAAGAGGATTGGACAGGGCCCACTGAAGCTTTCTTT

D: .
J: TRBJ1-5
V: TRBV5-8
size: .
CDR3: CASSFLDQPQHF
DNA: TGTGCCAGCAGCTTTTTGGATCAGCCCCAGCATTTT

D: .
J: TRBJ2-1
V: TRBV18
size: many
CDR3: CASSPGQTREQFF
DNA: TGTGCCAGCTCACCAGGGCAAACCCGTGAGCAGTTCTTC

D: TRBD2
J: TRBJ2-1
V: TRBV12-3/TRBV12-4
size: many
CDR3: CASSINSGGANKQFF
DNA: TGTGCCAGCAGTATAAACAGCGGGGGGGCTAACAAGCAGTTCTTC

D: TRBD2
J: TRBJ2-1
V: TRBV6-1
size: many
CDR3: CASRGLGSYNEQFF
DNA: TGTGCCAGCAGGGGACTAGGCTCCTACAATGAGCAGTTCTTC

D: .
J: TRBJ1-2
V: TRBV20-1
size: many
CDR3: CSAREQIHYGYTF
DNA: TGCAGTGCTAGAGAACAGATCCACTATGGCTACACCTTC

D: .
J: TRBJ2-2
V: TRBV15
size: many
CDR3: CATSRDAGANTGELFF
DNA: TGTGCCACCAGCAGAGATGCAGGAGCGAACACCGGGGAGCTGTTTTTT

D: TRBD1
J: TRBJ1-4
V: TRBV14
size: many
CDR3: CASSQIRGREKLFF
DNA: TGTGCCAGCAGCCAAATCAGGGGGCGAGAAAAACTGTTTTTT

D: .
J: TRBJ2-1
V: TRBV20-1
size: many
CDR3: CSVGEIRGVTAQFF
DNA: TGCAGTGTTGGGGAAATTAGGGGAGTAACGGCGCAGTTCTTC

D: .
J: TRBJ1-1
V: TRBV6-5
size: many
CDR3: CASSYFGPEAFF
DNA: TGTGCCAGCAGTTACTTCGGGCCTGAAGCTTTCTTT

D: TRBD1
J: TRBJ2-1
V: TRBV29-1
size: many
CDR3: CSVEGQSVEQFF
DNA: TGCAGCGTAGAGGGACAGTCAGTCGAGCAGTTCTTC

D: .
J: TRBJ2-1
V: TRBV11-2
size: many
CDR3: CASSLVMNEQFF
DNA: TGTGCCAGCAGCTTAGTGATGAATGAGCAGTTCTTC

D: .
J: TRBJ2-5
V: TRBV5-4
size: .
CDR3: CASSFEAGAQGWTQYF
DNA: TGTGCCAGCAGCTTTGAGGCGGGGGCCCAGGGGTGGACCCAGTACTTC

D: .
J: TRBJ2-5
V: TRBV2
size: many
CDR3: CASSGGAAETQYF
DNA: TGTGCCAGCAGTGGAGGGGCCGCGGAGACCCAGTACTTC

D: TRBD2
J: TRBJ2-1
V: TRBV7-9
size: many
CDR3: CASSLGGSRHNEQFF
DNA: TGTGCCAGCAGCTTAGGCGGGAGTAGACACAATGAGCAGTTCTTC

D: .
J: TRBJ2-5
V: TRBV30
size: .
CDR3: CAWSPGAAGLRETQYF
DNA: TGTGCCTGGAGCCCAGGGGCCGCGGGGTTAAGAGAGACCCAGTACTTC

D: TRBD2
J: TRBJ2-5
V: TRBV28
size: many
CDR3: CASSFTLAGGRETQYF
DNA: TGTGCCAGCAGTTTTACCCTAGCGGGGGGGCGAGAGACCCAGTACTTC

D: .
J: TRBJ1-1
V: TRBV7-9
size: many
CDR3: CASSLEGGGGTEAFF
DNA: TGTGCCAGCAGCTTAGAAGGAGGAGGGGGCACTGAAGCTTTCTTT

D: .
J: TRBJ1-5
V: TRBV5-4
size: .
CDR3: CASTTQGSNQPQHF
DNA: TGTGCCAGCACGACTCAGGGTAGCAATCAGCCCCAGCATTTT

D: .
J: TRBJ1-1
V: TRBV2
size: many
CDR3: CASSDFRVLGDTEAFF
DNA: TGTGCCAGCAGTGATTTTCGGGTGTTGGGAGACACTGAAGCTTTCTTT

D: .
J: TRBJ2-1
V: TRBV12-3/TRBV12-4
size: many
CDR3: CASGFRGRARWRGGPNEQFF
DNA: TGTGCCAGCGGGTTTCGGGGGCGGGCCCGATGGAGGGGAGGACCCAATGAGCAGTTCTTC

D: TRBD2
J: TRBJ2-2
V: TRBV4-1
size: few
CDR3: CASSQGLAGGNTGELFF
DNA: TGCGCCAGCAGCCAAGGACTAGCGGGAGGAAACACCGGGGAGCTGTTTTTT

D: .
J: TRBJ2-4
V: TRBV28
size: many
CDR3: CASSLGSKDIQYF
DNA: TGTGCCAGCAGTTTGGGTTCAAAGGACATTCAGTACTTC

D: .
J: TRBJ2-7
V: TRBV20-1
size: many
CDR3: CSARDFSSRTSYEQYF
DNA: TGCAGTGCTAGAGATTTCTCTAGCCGCACCTCCTACGAGCAGTACTTC

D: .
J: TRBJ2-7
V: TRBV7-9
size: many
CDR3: CASSLDGLYEQYF
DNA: TGTGCCAGCAGCTTGGACGGACTTTACGAGCAGTACTTC

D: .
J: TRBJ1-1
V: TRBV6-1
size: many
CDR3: CASRQEHSWDTEAFF
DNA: TGTGCCAGCAGGCAGGAACATTCTTGGGATACTGAAGCTTTCTTT

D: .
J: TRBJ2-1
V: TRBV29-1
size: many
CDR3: CSVISGNSYNEQFF
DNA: TGCAGCGTGATTAGCGGTAACTCCTACAATGAGCAGTTCTTC

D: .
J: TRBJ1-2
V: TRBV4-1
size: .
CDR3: CASSQDPDGRNYGYTF
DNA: TGTGCCAGCAGCCAAGATCCTGACGGTCGAAACTATGGCTACACCTTC

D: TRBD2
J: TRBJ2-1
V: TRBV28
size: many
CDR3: CASTITSGGVYEQFF
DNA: TGTGCCAGCACCATCACTAGCGGGGGGGTGTATGAGCAGTTCTTC

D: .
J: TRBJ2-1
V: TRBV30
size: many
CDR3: CAWSVRVGLYNEQFF
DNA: TGTGCCTGGAGTGTAAGGGTGGGCCTCTACAATGAGCAGTTCTTC

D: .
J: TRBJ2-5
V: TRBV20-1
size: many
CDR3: CSARQETQYF
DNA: TGCAGTGCTAGACAAGAGACCCAGTACTTC

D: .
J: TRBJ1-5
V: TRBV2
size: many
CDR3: CASSVQVPQPQHF
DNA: TGTGCCAGCAGTGTGCAGGTCCCTCAGCCCCAGCATTTT

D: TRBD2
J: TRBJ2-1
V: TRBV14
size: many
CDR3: CASSQPGLAGENYNEQFF
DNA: TGTGCCAGCAGCCAACCGGGACTAGCGGGAGAGAACTACAATGAGCAGTTCTTC

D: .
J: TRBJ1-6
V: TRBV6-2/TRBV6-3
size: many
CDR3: CASRTGSPLHF
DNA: TGTGCCAGCAGGACGGGATCACCCCTCCACTTT

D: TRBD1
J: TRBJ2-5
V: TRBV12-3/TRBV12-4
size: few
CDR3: CASNPGQGWYF
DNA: TGTGCCAGCAATCCCGGACAGGGGTGGTACTTC

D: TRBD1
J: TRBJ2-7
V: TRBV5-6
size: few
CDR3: CASSYQGAYEQYF
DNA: TGTGCCAGCAGCTATCAGGGGGCCTACGAGCAGTACTTC

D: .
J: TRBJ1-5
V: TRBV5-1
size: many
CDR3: CARRNQPQHF
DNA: TGCGCCAGACGCAATCAGCCCCAGCATTTT

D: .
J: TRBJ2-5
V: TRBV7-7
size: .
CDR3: CASSSDQGETQYF
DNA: TGTGCCAGCAGCTCGGATCAGGGTGAGACCCAGTACTTC

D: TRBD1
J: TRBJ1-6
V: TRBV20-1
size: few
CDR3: CSARFPTGDNSPLHF
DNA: TGCAGTGCTAGGTTCCCGACAGGGGATAATTCACCCCTCCACTTT

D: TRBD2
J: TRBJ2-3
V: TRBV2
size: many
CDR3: CASSELRGGTDTQYF
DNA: TGTGCCAGCAGTGAATTACGGGGGGGGACAGATACGCAGTATTTT

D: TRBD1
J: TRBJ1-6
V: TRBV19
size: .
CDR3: CASRGQGAGSPLHF
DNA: TGTGCCAGTAGGGGACAGGGGGCCGGTTCACCCCTCCACTTT

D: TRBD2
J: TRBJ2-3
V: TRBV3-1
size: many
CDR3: CASSQVFGGRATDTQYF
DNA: TGTGCCAGCAGCCAAGTCTTCGGGGGGAGGGCCACAGATACGCAGTATTTT